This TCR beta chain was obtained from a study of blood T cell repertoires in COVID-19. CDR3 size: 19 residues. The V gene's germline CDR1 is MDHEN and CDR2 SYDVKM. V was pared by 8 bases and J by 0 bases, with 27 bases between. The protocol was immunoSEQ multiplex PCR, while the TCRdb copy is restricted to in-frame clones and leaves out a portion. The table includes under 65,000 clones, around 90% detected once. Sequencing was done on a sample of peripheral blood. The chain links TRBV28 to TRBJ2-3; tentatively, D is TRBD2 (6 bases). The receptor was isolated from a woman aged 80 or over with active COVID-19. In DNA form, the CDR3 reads TGTGCCAGCGCTTCGGTTGGGTTTAGGTTGAGCGGGAGCACAGATACGCAGTATTTT. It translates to CASASVGFRLSGSTDTQYF.